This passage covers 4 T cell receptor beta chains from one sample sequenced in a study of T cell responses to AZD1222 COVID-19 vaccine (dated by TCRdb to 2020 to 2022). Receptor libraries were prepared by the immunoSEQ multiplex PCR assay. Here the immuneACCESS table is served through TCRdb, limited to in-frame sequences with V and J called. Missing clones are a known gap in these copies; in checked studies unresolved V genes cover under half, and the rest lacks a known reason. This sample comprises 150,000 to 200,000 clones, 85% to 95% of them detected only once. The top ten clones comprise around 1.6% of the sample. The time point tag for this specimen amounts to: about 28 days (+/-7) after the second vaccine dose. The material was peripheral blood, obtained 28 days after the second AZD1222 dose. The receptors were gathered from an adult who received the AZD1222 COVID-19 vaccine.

The CDR3 sequence is CAWSASPVRYNSPLHF. As DNA, the CDR3 is TGTGCCTGGAGTGCGTCCCCGGTCCGGTATAATTCACCCCTCCACTTT. This chain uses TRBV30 with TRBJ1-6, with no clear D. V was clipped by 1 base and J by 4 bases, with 14 bases between them. CDR1 and CDR2 from the germline V gene are GTSNPN and SVGIG (reference sequence). CDR3 length: 16 residues.

The CDR3 DNA is TGCAGCGTTGTAGCCGGCTGGGGGGACACCATATATTTT. This encodes CSVVAGWGDTIYF. The genes are TRBV29-1 and TRBJ1-3, with a possible D match to TRBD1 (5 bases). The V gene lost 4 bases and the J gene lost 8 bases, with 15 bases spanning the gap. Germline V lookup: CDR1 SQVTM, CDR2 ANQGSEA. This CDR3 is 13 amino acids long.

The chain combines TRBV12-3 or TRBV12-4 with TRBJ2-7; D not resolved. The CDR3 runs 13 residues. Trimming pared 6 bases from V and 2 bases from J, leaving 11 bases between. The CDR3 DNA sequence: TGTGCCAGCAGCCCGAGTGCCCCCTACGAGCAGTACTTC. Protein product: CASSPSAPYEQYF.

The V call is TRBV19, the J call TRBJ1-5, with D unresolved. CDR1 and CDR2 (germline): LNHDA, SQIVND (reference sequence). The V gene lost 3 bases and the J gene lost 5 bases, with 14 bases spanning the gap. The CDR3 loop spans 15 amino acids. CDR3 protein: CASSIRREIDQPQHF. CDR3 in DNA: TGTGCCAGTAGTATCAGGAGGGAGATTGATCAGCCCCAGCATTTT.